This passage covers 15 T cell receptor beta chains from one sample sequenced in a study of blood T cell repertoires in COVID-19. Profiled with immunoSEQ multiplex PCR; TCRdb holds only in-frame clones, not every one. The sample lists approximately 210,000 clones; approximately 83% were seen once. The sequenced sample was PBMCs or T cells enriched from blood (not recorded which). Every receptor here comes from a woman aged 60 to 75 who had recovered from COVID-19.

This chain links TRBV27 with TRBJ2-2; maybe TRBD2 (6 bases). Germline-derived CDR1 and CDR2 are MNHEY and SMNVEV (reference sequence). The CDR3 runs to 15 residues. V was cut by 8 bases and J by 2 bases, with 15 bases left in between. The CDR3 region has the DNA TGTGCCAGCCGACTGGCGGGACCCAACACCGGGGAGCTGTTTTTT. Residues: CASRLAGPNTGELFF.

The chain combines TRBV15 with TRBJ1-5; no clear D. The CDR3 extends over 14 amino acids. The ends were cut back, 6 bases at V and 2 bases at J, with 11 bases in the middle. Germline CDR1 reads LNHNV; CDR2 reads YYDKDF (reference sequence). The CDR3 here is CATSTGWGNQPQHF. The CDR3 nucleotides read TGTGCCACCAGTACGGGTTGGGGCAATCAGCCCCAGCATTTT.

The genes are TRBV27 and TRBJ2-7, with 7 bases identical to TRBD2. CDR1 MNHEY and CDR2 SMNVEV come from the germline V gene (reference sequence). The junction had 10 bases not matched to a gene; V was cut back by 7 bases and J by 4 bases. The CDR3 sequence is 14 residues long. The CDR3 here is CASKRDYNYYEQYF. In DNA, the CDR3 is TGTGCCAGCAAAAGGGACTACAACTATTACGAGCAGTACTTC.

The chain couples TRBV5-1 to TRBJ2-3; 8 bases match TRBD2. With V trimmed by 0 bases and J by 3 bases, 0 bases remained unmatched. The CDR3 totals 14 residues. Germline V gene lookup returns CDR1 SGHRS and CDR2 YFSETQ. The CDR3 protein is CASSLAGGTDTQYF. The DNA for the CDR3 is TGCGCCAGCAGCTTGGCGGGGGGGACAGATACGCAGTATTTT.

The V and J genes are TRBV7-3 and TRBJ2-7, with D possibly being TRBD2 (7 bases). CDR1 and CDR2 from the germline V gene are SGHTA and FQGTGA. The CDR3 covers 13 residues. The germline V and J ends were trimmed by 5 bases and 5 bases, with 13 bases remaining between them. CDR3 sequence reads: CASSIRGGHEQYF. The CDR3 region has the DNA TGTGCCAGCAGCATTCGCGGGGGCCACGAGCAGTACTTC. Complete variable domain (other parts from reference TRBV7-3 and TRBJ2-7): GAGVSQTPSNKVTEKGKYVELRCDPISGHTALYWYRQSLGQGPEFLIYFQGTGAADDSGLPNDRFFAVRPEGSVSTLKIQRTERGDSAVYLCASSIRGGHEQYFGPGTRLTVT.

The chain couples TRBV6-5 to TRBJ2-7; 11 bases match TRBD2. The CDR3 loop spans 13 amino acids. Germline loops: CDR1 MNHEY, CDR2 SVGAGI. The J segment lost 2 bases and the V segment lost 7 bases, leaving 1 base of the junction unmatched. CDR3 protein: CASKLAGAYEQYF. The CDR3 nucleotides read TGTGCCAGCAAACTAGCGGGGGCCTACGAGCAGTACTTC.

This rearrangement joins TRBV9 to TRBJ1-1, with D tentatively TRBD1 (5 bases). Trimming left V 0 bases short and J 4 bases short, with 22 bases between. The CDR3 is 18 amino acids. Germline CDR1 SGDLS, CDR2 YYNGEE. The CDR3 DNA reads TGTGCCAGCAGCGTAGCCTCTAGGGCATGGACATCGCCCACTGAAGCTTTCTTT. This sequence encodes CASSVASRAWTSPTEAFF.

The rearrangement links TRBV5-1 to TRBJ1-5; D unresolved. The CDR3 sequence is 15 residues long. Germline CDR1 and CDR2: SGHRS and YFSETQ. Trimming removed 0 bases at V and 9 bases at J, with 16 bases between. CDR3 sequence reads: CASSLAGSWESPQHF. The CDR3 DNA is TGCGCCAGCAGCTTGGCGGGGTCCTGGGAATCGCCCCAGCATTTT.

The rearrangement joins TRBV5-8 to TRBJ2-3, with D possibly matching TRBD1 (6 bases). The CDR3 sequence is 16 residues long. V was clipped by 2 bases and J by 2 bases, with 15 bases between them. Germline CDR1 and CDR2: SGHTS and YDEGEE. This chain's CDR3 is CASSLHQGTATDTQYF. CDR3 nucleotides: TGTGCCAGCAGCTTACACCAGGGGACGGCCACAGATACGCAGTATTTT.

The chain is built from TRBV23-1 and TRBJ2-7; TRBD1 aligns across 10 bases. TRBV23-1 counts as an open reading frame of uncertain function. The ends lost 7 bases at V and 4 bases at J; junction bases unmatched: 7. The CDR3 is made up of 14 amino acids. The CDR3 here is CASTETGGGYEQYF. As DNA, the CDR3 is TGCGCCAGCACCGAGACAGGGGGCGGGTACGAGCAGTACTTC.

This chain connects TRBV7-2 to TRBJ1-3, with TRBD1 as a possible D gene (6 bases). The length of the CDR3 is 15 residues. V was shortened by 1 base and J by 4 bases, with 11 bases between the two germline ends. The germline V gene encodes CDR1 SGHTA and CDR2 FQGNSA. The CDR3 region is CASSLVGHRGNTIYF. In DNA form, the CDR3 reads TGTGCCAGCAGCTTAGTGGGACATCGAGGAAACACCATATATTTT. The whole variable domain, filled in from reference TRBV7-2 and TRBJ1-3, reads GAGVSQSPSNKVTEKGKDVELRCDPISGHTALYWYRQSLGQGLEFLIYFQGNSAPDKSGLPSDRFSAERTGGSVSTLTIQRTQQEDSAVYLCASSLVGHRGNTIYFGEGSWLTVV.

The rearrangement uses TRBV11-3 and TRBJ2-1, with TRBD1 as a possible D gene (6 bases). Trimming took 3 bases from V and 8 from J, leaving 14 bases between them. Germline V lookup: CDR1 SGHNT, CDR2 YENEEA. This CDR3 is 14 amino acids long. CDR3 loop: CASSLDSGIDEQFF. In nucleotides, the CDR3 is TGTGCCAGCAGCTTGGACAGCGGTATCGATGAGCAGTTCTTC.

V and J are TRBV19 and TRBJ2-7, with a possible D match to TRBD2 (6 bases). V was cut by 3 bases and J by 2 bases, with 11 bases left in between. This CDR3 spans 14 amino acids. Germline assignment: CDR1 LNHDA and CDR2 SQIVND (reference sequence). The CDR3 sequence: CASSIRGFPYEQYF. The CDR3 coding sequence is TGTGCCAGTAGTATTCGGGGGTTTCCCTACGAGCAGTACTTC.

The CDR3 sequence is CASSFSYDRGHEQYF. The CDR3 DNA reads TGCGCCAGCAGCTTTAGTTACGACAGGGGCCACGAGCAGTACTTC. The chain has TRBV5-1 and TRBJ2-7; TRBD1 aligns across 8 bases. Trimming cost V 2 bases and J 5 bases; bases outside gene matches: 9. CDR1 and CDR2 (germline): SGHRS, YFSETQ. This CDR3 contains 15 residues.

V usage is TRBV10-3 and J usage is TRBJ2-1; D call uncertain. Germline V gene lookup returns CDR1 ENHRY and CDR2 SYGVKD. Trimming cost V 4 bases and J 13 bases, with 11 bases left between them. CDR3 length: 11 amino acids. This CDR3 is CAISAEADQFF. The DNA of the CDR3 is TGTGCCATCAGTGCAGAGGCGGATCAGTTCTTC.